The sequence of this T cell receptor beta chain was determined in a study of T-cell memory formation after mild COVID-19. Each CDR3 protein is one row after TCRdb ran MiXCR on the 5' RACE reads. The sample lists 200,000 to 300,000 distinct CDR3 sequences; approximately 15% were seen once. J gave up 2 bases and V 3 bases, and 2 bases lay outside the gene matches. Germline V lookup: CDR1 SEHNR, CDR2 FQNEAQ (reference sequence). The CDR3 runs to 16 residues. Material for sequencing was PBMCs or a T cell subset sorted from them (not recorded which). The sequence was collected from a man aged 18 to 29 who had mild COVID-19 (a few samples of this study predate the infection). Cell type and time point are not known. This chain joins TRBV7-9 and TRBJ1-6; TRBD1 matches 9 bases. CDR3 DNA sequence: TGTGCCAGCAGCTTCACAGGGGGCACCTATAATTCACCCCTCCACTTT. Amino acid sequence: CASSFTGGTYNSPLHF.